The 27 T cell receptor beta chains reported below all come from one sample, sequenced in a study of human T cells and chemical hapten exposure. TCRdb re-analysed the RACE reads in MiXCR, keeping a single row per CDR3 protein. This table has 35,000 to 45,000 distinct CDR3 sequences, over 10% appearing once. Time point here: pre-sensitization, week 0. Regarding treatment: therapeutic diphenylcyclopropenone sensitization with weekly scalp DPC. The sequenced sample was whole blood, obtained in connection with sensitization to the hapten diphenylcyclopropenone (DPC). These receptors came from a woman in her thirties with alopecia areata. Some clones in this sample may be carry-over from other donors' samples.

The rearrangement uses TRBV11-3 and TRBJ2-3, with D maybe TRBD1 (5 bases). Germline CDR1 is SGHNT and CDR2 is YENEEA. V was shortened by 5 bases and J by 4 bases, with 13 bases between the two germline ends. The CDR3 is 14 amino acids. This chain's CDR3 is CASSQGNDADTQYF. The CDR3 nucleotides read TGTGCCAGCAGCCAGGGAAATGATGCAGATACGCAGTATTTT.

This clonotype was seen repeatedly, ten times or more. This sequence joins TRBV9 and TRBJ2-1; 9 bases match TRBD2. The CDR3 totals 17 residues. The germline CDR1 and CDR2 sequences are SGDLS and YYNGEE. After removal of 3 bases from V and 2 bases from J, the junction contained 9 bases not matched to a gene. As DNA, the CDR3 is TGTGCCAGCAGCGCAGAGGTAGGCGGGAGGGCCTACAATGAGCAGTTCTTC. This gives the protein CASSAEVGGRAYNEQFF.

This clonotype appeared a few times. The J gene is TRBJ2-4, the V gene TRBV28; 8 nucleotides match TRBD2. J lost 0 bases, V lost 10 bases, and 20 bases had no gene match. CDR1 MDHEN and CDR2 SYDVKM come from the germline V gene. CDR3 length: 19 residues. The CDR3 DNA is TGTGCCACCCCATTTTGGCGCGGGAGGATAAATGTAGCCAAAAACATTCAGTACTTC. As protein: CATPFWRGRINVAKNIQYF.

There are many counts of this clonotype. This chain uses TRBV2 with TRBJ2-7; D might be TRBD1 (6 bases). Germline V gene data show CDR1 as SNHLY and CDR2 as FYNNEI. The CDR3 is 15 residues long. V lost 7 bases, J lost 3 bases, and 19 bases lay in between. CDR3 residues: CASNGGLYPRYEQYF. In nucleotides, the CDR3 is TGTGCCAGCAATGGGGGCCTTTACCCTCGCTACGAGCAGTACTTC.

This clonotype was detected many times. The V call is TRBV27, the J call TRBJ2-3, with 8 bases lining up with TRBD2. The V gene end was trimmed by 10 bases and the J gene end by 7 bases; junction bases not matched to a gene: 19. CDR3 size: 16 residues. Germline V gene data show CDR1 as MNHEY and CDR2 as SMNVEV (reference sequence). CDR3 DNA sequence: TGTGCCACCGCAAGGGAGAGCGGGAGCCCCCTCCATACGCAGTATTTT. Translating it yields CATARESGSPLHTQYF.

V is TRBV5-1 and J is TRBJ2-2; no firm D call. The germline V gene encodes CDR1 SGHRS and CDR2 YFSETQ. Trimming cost V 0 bases and J 3 bases, with 9 bases left between them. The CDR3 runs to 15 residues. The CDR3 region is CASSLDTLDTGELFF. In nucleotides, the CDR3 is TGCGCCAGCAGCTTGGACACTTTGGACACCGGGGAGCTGTTTTTT. Looking up the rest from reference TRBV5-1 and TRBJ2-2 gives the full variable domain: KAGVTQTPRYLIKTRGQQVTLSCSPISGHRSVSWYQQTPGQGLQFLFEYFSETQRNKGNFPGRFSGRQFSNSRSEMNVSTLELGDSALYLCASSLDTLDTGELFFGEGSRLTVL.

This clonotype was counted many times. The gene calls are TRBV28 and TRBJ2-7, with D unresolved. The CDR3 totals 15 residues. In germline, CDR1 is MDHEN, CDR2 SYDVKM. Trimming pared 2 bases from V and 3 bases from J, leaving 14 bases between. The CDR3 DNA reads as TGTGCCAGCAGTTTACCCCCCGGCGGTAACTACGAGCAGTACTTC. This gives the protein CASSLPPGGNYEQYF.

This clonotype was observed a few times. The chain carries TRBV19 and TRBJ2-4, with 7 bases identical to TRBD1. Trimming removed 5 bases from V and 0 bases from J; junction bases left unmatched: 10. This CDR3 has 17 residues. The germline V gene has CDR1 LNHDA and CDR2 SQIVND (reference sequence). The CDR3 bases are TGTGCCAGTAGTCCAGAAACAGGGGTGATAGCCAAAAACATTCAGTACTTC. This gives the protein CASSPETGVIAKNIQYF.

CDR3 loop: CSAPRDLNNSPLHF. The CDR3 nucleotides are TGCAGTGCACCCCGGGACCTAAATAATTCACCCCTCCACTTT. V and J are TRBV20-1 and TRBJ1-6; a possible D gene is TRBD1 (5 bases). The V gene lost 6 bases and the J gene lost 5 bases, with 14 bases spanning the gap. The length of the CDR3 is 14 residues. Germline V gene lookup returns CDR1 DFQATT and CDR2 SNEGSKA (reference sequence).

This clonotype was counted ten times or more. The rearrangement joins TRBV20-1 to TRBJ2-2; TRBD1 aligns across 8 bases. The CDR3 is made up of 17 amino acids. The germline V gene has CDR1 DFQATT and CDR2 SNEGSKA (reference sequence). The CDR3 is CRDELNRTGFDTGELFF. As DNA, the CDR3 is TGCAGGGATGAGCTAAACCGGACAGGGTTTGACACCGGGGAGCTGTTTTTT.

This clonotype came up many times. CDR3 sequence reads: CASSPNRGALTGELFF. The CDR3 region has the DNA TGTGCCAGCAGCCCCAACAGGGGGGCTCTCACCGGGGAGCTGTTTTTT. The chain links TRBV7-9 to TRBJ2-2; 8 bases match TRBD1. The V segment lost 5 bases and the J segment 4 bases; nucleotides outside the gene matches: 9. Looked up from germline, CDR1 is SEHNR and CDR2 is FQNEAQ (reference sequence). The CDR3 sequence is 16 residues long.

This clonotype has only a few counts. V usage is TRBV29-1 and J usage is TRBJ2-5, with D possibly being TRBD2 (5 bases). V dropped 7 bases and J dropped 4 bases, with 19 bases sitting between them. CDR1 and CDR2 (germline): SQVTM, ANQGSEA. This CDR3 is built from 14 residues. Here the CDR3 DNA reads TGCAGCGGTTCTTATGGGGATGGAGGAGAGACCCAGTACTTC. Encoded protein: CSGSYGDGGETQYF.

V and J are TRBV7-9 and TRBJ2-4, with a weak D call TRBD1 (6 bases). The CDR3 has 14 amino acids. Trimming stripped 2 bases from V and 5 bases from J, with 10 bases between. Germline assignment: CDR1 SEHNR and CDR2 FQNEAQ (reference sequence). The CDR3 here is CASSLTGPENIQYF. The CDR3 bases are TGTGCCAGCAGCTTAACAGGGCCCGAAAACATTCAGTACTTC.

This clonotype was counted a few times. J is TRBJ2-1 and V is TRBV7-3; D may correspond to TRBD1 or TRBD2 (5 bases each). This CDR3 comprises 16 residues. Per germline, CDR1 SGHTA and CDR2 FQGTGA. The V and J ends lost 1 base and 7 bases respectively, with 17 bases between them. CDR3 in amino acids: CASSLNRDPGHNEQFF. The DNA of the CDR3 is TGTGCCAGCAGCTTAAACCGGGACCCCGGCCATAATGAGCAGTTCTTC. Full variable domain (rest looked up from reference TRBV7-3 and TRBJ2-1): GAGVSQTPSNKVTEKGKYVELRCDPISGHTALYWYRQSLGQGPEFLIYFQGTGAADDSGLPNDRFFAVRPEGSVSTLKIQRTERGDSAVYLCASSLNRDPGHNEQFFGPGTRLTVL.

CDR3 protein: CASSSPAVDTQYF. CDR3 sequence (DNA): TGTGCCAGCAGCTCCCCAGCGGTAGATACGCAGTATTTT. The chain combines TRBV7-7 with TRBJ2-3; tentatively, D is TRBD2 (5 bases). This CDR3 comprises 13 residues. V was clipped by 4 bases and J by 5 bases, with 10 bases between them. Germline V lookup: CDR1 SSHAT, CDR2 FNYEAQ (reference sequence).

This clonotype was observed many times. The gene calls are TRBV24-1 and TRBJ1-5; 7 nucleotides match TRBD1. V was clipped by 7 bases and J by 4 bases; unmatched bases: 3. Germline V gene lookup returns CDR1 KGHDR and CDR2 SFDVKD. This CDR3 comprises 13 residues. The CDR3 DNA reads TGTGCCACCAGCCAACAGGGGAATCAGCCCCAGCATTTT. It codes for CATSQQGNQPQHF.

This clonotype was found many times. The chain couples TRBV29-1 to TRBJ2-5; TRBD2 matches 8 bases. With V trimmed by 4 bases and J by 0 bases, 10 bases remained unmatched. The CDR3 sequence is 16 residues long. CDR1 SQVTM and CDR2 ANQGSEA come from the germline V gene. The CDR3 is CSVGETGREDQETQYF. The CDR3 DNA reads TGCAGCGTTGGAGAGACGGGGCGGGAGGACCAAGAGACCCAGTACTTC.

This clonotype was recorded at least ten times. CDR3: CASSNTGYNTGELFF. In DNA, the CDR3 is TGTGCCAGCAGCAACACAGGGTACAACACCGGGGAGCTGTTTTTT. The V and J genes are TRBV28 and TRBJ2-2, with a tentative D call TRBD1 (6 bases). Trimming pared 6 bases from V and 2 bases from J, leaving 13 bases between. Germline values: CDR1 MDHEN, CDR2 SYDVKM. This CDR3 has 15 residues.

The rearrangement joins TRBV2 to TRBJ1-2; D not certain. CDR3 length equals 10 residues. Between the trimmed V and J ends, which lost 7 bases and 5 bases, there was a span of 5 bases. Germline V gives CDR1 SNHLY, CDR2 FYNNEI. CDR3 loop: CASTRYGYTF. CDR3 in DNA: TGTGCCAGCACTCGATATGGCTACACCTTC.

The chain carries TRBV12-3 or TRBV12-4 and TRBJ2-3; D ambiguous. The CDR3 sequence is 14 residues long. Trimming removed 1 base from V and 2 bases from J, with 7 bases in between. The CDR3 sequence is CASSLEVYTDTQYF. In DNA form, the CDR3 reads TGTGCCAGCAGTTTAGAGGTCTACACAGATACGCAGTATTTT.

This clonotype has just a few counts. The chain links TRBV29-1 to TRBJ2-1; TRBD1 agrees at 9 bases. Germline CDR1 is SQVTM and CDR2 is ANQGSEA. The CDR3 sequence is 15 residues long. The V gene end was trimmed by 7 bases and the J gene end by 6 bases; junction bases not matched to a gene: 13. The CDR3 DNA is TGCAGCGCGGACAGGGGACTCGGGGTGACCAATGAGCAGTTCTTC. Its protein is CSADRGLGVTNEQFF.

The chain carries TRBV2 and TRBJ2-1, with 10 bases fitting TRBD2. The germline CDR1 and CDR2 sequences are SNHLY and FYNNEI. This CDR3 spans 16 amino acids. The V and J ends lost 6 bases and 1 base, in that order; junction bases with no gene match: 6. CDR3 in amino acids: CASSATTSGSYNEQFF. DNA of the CDR3: TGTGCCAGCAGCGCGACGACTAGCGGGTCCTACAATGAGCAGTTCTTC.

This clonotype was seen only a few times. The rearrangement links TRBV28 to TRBJ2-7; D is unclear. The CDR3 is 14 residues long. V gave up 2 bases and J gave up 4 bases, with 12 bases separating them. Germline CDR1 and CDR2: MDHEN and SYDVKM. The CDR3, as DNA: TGTGCCAGCAGTTTAGAAAGGGAAGGATACGAGCAGTACTTC. Translation gives CASSLEREGYEQYF.

The rearrangement links TRBV11-2 to TRBJ1-1; D not resolved. The CDR3 covers 15 residues. Germline V gene sequence: CDR1 SGHAT, CDR2 FQNNGV. V gave up 5 bases and J gave up 1 base, with 14 bases separating them. CDR3 loop: CASSITGEGNTEAFF. In nucleotides, the CDR3 is TGTGCCAGCAGCATCACTGGGGAGGGGAACACTGAAGCTTTCTTT.

This chain connects TRBV3-1 to TRBJ2-2, with D perhaps TRBD2 (5 bases). CDR1 and CDR2 from the germline V gene are LGHDT and YNNKEL (reference sequence). The V and J ends lost 4 bases and 4 bases respectively, with 7 bases between them. This CDR3 comprises 13 residues. The CDR3 region has the DNA TGTGCCAGCAGCCGACGGGGCACCGGGGAGCTGTTTTTT. Protein sequence: CASSRRGTGELFF.

This clonotype was found many times. CDR3 amino acids: CSVRLADQETQYF. The CDR3 coding sequence is TGCAGCGTACGACTAGCGGATCAAGAGACCCAGTACTTC. The rearrangement joins TRBV29-1 to TRBJ2-5, with 9 bases matching TRBD2. CDR1 SQVTM and CDR2 ANQGSEA come from the germline V gene. The junction had 4 bases not matched to a gene; V was cut back by 6 bases and J by 2 bases. This CDR3 has 13 amino acids.

At least ten counts were recorded for this clonotype. DNA for the CDR3: TGTGCCGCGGGAGGCCGGGGGGGCCCTAGCACAGATACGCAGTATTTT. Its translation: CAAGGRGGPSTDTQYF. This sequence joins TRBV10-3 and TRBJ2-3; 8 nucleotides match TRBD2. This CDR3 region has 16 residues. Germline V lookup: CDR1 ENHRY, CDR2 SYGVKD. V was pared by 11 bases and J by 0 bases, with 13 bases of the junction left unmatched.